One and the same sample provided the 31 T cell receptor beta chains below, sequenced in a study of T cells after yellow fever vaccination. MiXCR, run by TCRdb on the 5' RACE reads, gives a single entry per CDR3 protein. The sample contains 300,000 to 400,000 distinct CDR3 sequences, around 3.9% of which appear only once. The sample in question was PBMCs, obtained 5 days after the yellow fever booster vaccination. The receptors here all came from a man between 18 and 35 years old who received the YFV17D yellow fever vaccine.

This clonotype was seen at least ten times. The chain recombines TRBV5-4 with TRBJ1-1; D is undetermined. The CDR3 contains 13 residues. Trimming pared 6 bases from V and 1 base from J, leaving 10 bases between. Germline CDR1 reads SGHNT; CDR2 reads YYREEE (reference sequence). This CDR3 is CASTEQANTEAFF. CDR3 nucleotide sequence: TGTGCCAGCACCGAGCAGGCGAACACTGAAGCTTTCTTT.

This chain connects TRBV4-1 to TRBJ2-5; the D gene is possibly TRBD2 (6 bases). The CDR3 is 14 residues long. The germline V and J ends were trimmed by 1 base and 5 bases, with 11 bases remaining between them. Germline values: CDR1 MGHRA, CDR2 YSYEKL. The CDR3: CASSQAGGRETQYF. The CDR3 nucleotides read TGCGCCAGCAGCCAAGCCGGGGGACGGGAGACCCAGTACTTC.

The J gene is TRBJ1-4, the V gene TRBV10-2; D gene unclear. The CDR3 runs 14 residues. Germline CDR1 and CDR2: WSHSY and SAAADI. V was shortened by 0 bases and J by 8 bases, with 10 bases between the two germline ends. Written as DNA, the CDR3 is TGCGCCAGCAGTGAGTCTTGGGGAACGGAAAAACTGTTTTTT. Translating it yields CASSESWGTEKLFF.

The chain recombines TRBV5-1 with TRBJ2-3; no reliable D call. With 4 bases removed from V and 2 bases from J, the gap between germline ends came to 14 bases. There are 15 residues in the CDR3. Germline V gene lookup returns CDR1 SGHRS and CDR2 YFSETQ. CDR3 nucleotides: TGCGCCAGCAGCCTAAAAAACATACCCACAGATACGCAGTATTTT. It codes for CASSLKNIPTDTQYF.

This clonotype has only a few counts. The V call is TRBV7-8, the J call TRBJ1-2; D remains ambiguous. V lost 4 bases, J lost 1 base, and 7 bases lay in between. The length of the CDR3 is 13 residues. The germline V gene encodes CDR1 SGHVS and CDR2 FQNEAQ. CDR3 bases: TGTGCCAGCAGCTCCACGAGTAACTATGGCTACACCTTC. Encoded protein: CASSSTSNYGYTF.

This clonotype occurred a few times. The CDR3 does not end in the conserved phenylalanine or tryptophan, so this is likely a read error. The chain has TRBV19 and TRBJ2-6, with D possibly matching TRBD2 (5 bases). The CDR3 totals 13 residues. The germline V gene has CDR1 LNHDA and CDR2 SQIVND (reference sequence). Trimming pared 10 bases from V and 3 bases from J, leaving 10 bases between. This chain's CDR3 is CATHGDGANVLTL. The CDR3 coding sequence is TGTGCCACCCACGGGGATGGGGCCAACGTCCTGACTCTC.

The gene calls are TRBV20-1 and TRBJ2-1, with D perhaps matching TRBD2 (6 bases). The CDR3 contains 16 residues. The V end lost 4 bases, the J end lost 3 bases, and 19 bases lay between the germline ends. Germline V lookup: CDR1 DFQATT, CDR2 SNEGSKA (reference sequence). The CDR3 DNA sequence: TGCAGTGCTACCGGGACTCCTGTAGTCAACTACAATGAGCAGTTCTTC. Translation gives CSATGTPVVNYNEQFF.

CDR3: CAIRKGQGGNEQFF. The CDR3 DNA is TGTGCCATTCGAAAAGGACAGGGAGGCAATGAGCAGTTCTTC. The V gene is TRBV6-5, the J gene TRBJ2-1; TRBD1 aligns across 8 bases. The CDR3 covers 14 residues. Germline CDR1 MNHEY, CDR2 SVGAGI. Trimming at V came to 10 bases and at J to 6 bases, leaving 11 bases not matched to a gene.

The chain carries TRBV4-1 and TRBJ1-2; no reliable D call. CDR1 MGHRA and CDR2 YSYEKL come from the germline V gene. This CDR3 spans 15 amino acids. V shed 4 bases and J shed 1 base, with 13 bases lying between them. The CDR3 spells CASSPRGRHNYGYTF. In DNA, the CDR3 is TGCGCCAGCAGCCCCCGCGGGAGGCATAACTATGGCTACACCTTC.

V usage is TRBV28 and J usage is TRBJ1-1, with D possibly being TRBD1 (5 bases). The CDR3 has 17 residues. Germline CDR1 MDHEN, CDR2 SYDVKM. The V end was cut by 2 bases, the J end by 3 bases, with 19 bases between. For the CDR3, the DNA is TGTGCCAGCAGTTTAAGGGTGAGGGCTATAGGGGACACTGAAGCTTTCTTT. It codes for CASSLRVRAIGDTEAFF.

This chain links TRBV29-1 with TRBJ1-2; the D gene is possibly TRBD1 (5 bases). Germline CDR1 is SQVTM and CDR2 is ANQGSEA. V lost 7 bases, J lost 0 bases, and 12 bases lay in between. This CDR3 has 13 amino acids. The CDR3 reads CSATGRSNYGYTF. CDR3 nucleotide sequence: TGCAGCGCCACAGGACGATCTAACTATGGCTACACCTTC.

The table lists this clonotype with many counts. This chain joins TRBV29-1 and TRBJ1-1; D remains unclear. Germline V gene data show CDR1 as SQVTM and CDR2 as ANQGSEA. With 4 bases removed from V and 1 base from J, the gap between germline ends came to 10 bases. CDR3 size: 13 residues. CDR3 bases: TGCAGCGTTGTGAAGGGATCGAACACTGAAGCTTTCTTT. Translated: CSVVKGSNTEAFF.

The rearrangement joins TRBV7-9 to TRBJ2-5, with 9 bases that match TRBD2. This CDR3 spans 16 amino acids. CDR1 and CDR2 from the germline V gene are SEHNR and FQNEAQ (reference sequence). The ends lost 3 bases at V and 2 bases at J; junction bases unmatched: 7. For the CDR3, the DNA is TGTGCCAGCAGCTTCCTAGCGGGAACCTTACAAGAGACCCAGTACTTC. It translates to CASSFLAGTLQETQYF.

The chain couples TRBV12-3 or TRBV12-4 to TRBJ2-2; the D gene is possibly TRBD2 (6 bases). The V and J ends lost 5 bases and 5 bases respectively, with 15 bases between them. The CDR3 totals 15 residues. The CDR3 here is CASSSAGSQTGELFF. CDR3 sequence (DNA): TGTGCCAGCAGTAGCGCCGGGAGCCAGACCGGGGAGCTGTTTTTT.

This clonotype was seen only a few times. The rearrangement links TRBV6-6 to TRBJ2-3; no definite D call. Trimming took off 7 bases at V and 2 bases at J, with 16 bases between the two ends. This CDR3 has 15 amino acids. The germline gives CDR1 MNHNY, CDR2 SVGAGI (reference sequence). The CDR3 region has the DNA TGTGCCAGCATTAGGTCCCTGGGAAACACAGATACGCAGTATTTT. Protein product: CASIRSLGNTDTQYF.

The genes are TRBV12-3 or TRBV12-4 and TRBJ2-1, with D possibly matching TRBD2 (5 bases). The V gene lost 5 bases and the J gene lost 7 bases, with 9 bases spanning the gap. CDR3 length equals 12 residues. The chain's CDR3 is CASSRSGNEQFF. The CDR3 DNA reads TGTGCCAGCAGTCGGTCGGGGAATGAGCAGTTCTTC.

At least ten counts were recorded for this clonotype. The rearrangement uses TRBV7-3 and TRBJ1-1, with a possible D match to TRBD1 (5 bases). The CDR3 has 13 residues. Germline-derived CDR1 and CDR2 are SGHTA and FQGTGA. Trimming pared 3 bases from V and 4 bases from J, leaving 9 bases between. The DNA of the CDR3 is TGTGCCAGCAGCTTCGGGGGGGGCACTGAAGCTTTCTTT. Translated, it gives CASSFGGGTEAFF.

This clonotype was seen a few times. The chain employs TRBV4-3 and TRBJ2-7, with D possibly TRBD1 on 6 matching bases. Trimming removed 1 base from V and 3 bases from J, with 10 bases in between. The CDR3 totals 14 residues. Germline-derived CDR1 and CDR2 are LGHNA and YSLEER. The CDR3 here is CASSQGYRVYEQYF. The CDR3 bases are TGCGCCAGCAGCCAAGGATACAGGGTCTACGAGCAGTACTTC.

This clonotype was seen repeatedly, ten times or more. V usage is TRBV29-1 and J usage is TRBJ2-3; weak D call: TRBD2 (6 bases). V lost 3 bases and J 2 bases, leaving 15 bases between the germline ends. CDR3 length equals 15 residues. The germline CDR1 and CDR2 sequences are SQVTM and ANQGSEA. CDR3: CSVDGRGPSTDTQYF. Written as DNA, the CDR3 is TGCAGCGTTGACGGGCGGGGTCCCTCCACAGATACGCAGTATTTT.

The chain carries TRBV5-6 and TRBJ2-1, with 10 bases identical to TRBD2. The CDR3 consists of 15 residues. Losses at the gene ends were 2 bases for V and 5 bases for J; bases not matched to a gene: 4. Germline CDR1 SGHDT, CDR2 YYEEEE. Here the CDR3 DNA reads TGTGCCAGCAGCTTAGCGGGGGGGAGTCACAATGAGCAGTTCTTC. Residues: CASSLAGGSHNEQFF.

This clonotype was seen at least ten times. This chain joins TRBV3-1 and TRBJ2-4; 12 bases agree with TRBD2. Trimming removed 4 bases from V and 0 bases from J; junction bases left unmatched: 1. CDR1 and CDR2 from the germline V gene are LGHDT and YNNKEL (reference sequence). This CDR3 comprises 16 residues. The CDR3 nucleotides are TGTGCCAGCAGCCCGGGACTAGCGGGAGCCAAAAACATTCAGTACTTC. This translates into CASSPGLAGAKNIQYF.

In its sample, this clonotype was seen many times. The chain recombines TRBV6-6 with TRBJ1-1; no clear D. This CDR3 comprises 15 residues. Looked up from germline, CDR1 is MNHNY and CDR2 is SVGAGI (reference sequence). The germline V and J ends were trimmed by 5 bases and 2 bases, with 15 bases remaining between them. CDR3 loop: CASSKTDVINTEAFF. The DNA of the CDR3 is TGTGCCAGCAGTAAGACGGACGTAATTAACACTGAAGCTTTCTTT.

This clonotype has at least ten counts. The rearrangement links TRBV7-9 to TRBJ2-5, with 10 bases aligning to TRBD2. The CDR3 consists of 17 residues. The V segment lost 4 bases and the J segment 8 bases; nucleotides outside the gene matches: 16. Germline CDR1 is SEHNR and CDR2 is FQNEAQ (reference sequence). The CDR3 loop reads CASSSTGTSASPPTQYF. CDR3 DNA: TGTGCCAGCAGCTCGACGGGGACTAGCGCCTCACCCCCCACCCAGTACTTC.

This clonotype was counted many times. The chain links TRBV29-1 to TRBJ2-3, with TRBD1 identical over 9 bases. Trimming removed 4 bases from V and 3 bases from J; junction bases left unmatched: 5. The CDR3 has 14 amino acids. CDR1 is SQVTM, CDR2 ANQGSEA, per germline. The CDR3 DNA is TGCAGCGTTGGTCCGGGACAGGGAACAGATACGCAGTATTTT. Translated: CSVGPGQGTDTQYF.

Only a few counts were recorded for this clonotype. The chain employs TRBV11-2 and TRBJ2-3, with D perhaps matching TRBD2 (7 bases). V dropped 0 bases and J dropped 5 bases, with 15 bases sitting between them. The CDR3 sequence is 16 residues long. The germline CDR1 and CDR2 sequences are SGHAT and FQNNGV. The chain's CDR3 is CASSLDGGGLGDTQYF. The CDR3 nucleotides are TGTGCCAGCAGCTTAGATGGGGGGGGGCTGGGAGATACGCAGTATTTT. The full variable domain, its missing parts supplied by reference TRBV11-2 and TRBJ2-3, is EAGVAQSPRYKIIEKRQSVAFWCNPISGHATLYWYQQILGQGPKLLIQFQNNGVVDDSQLPKDRFSAERLKGVDSTLKIQPAKLEDSAVYLCASSLDGGGLGDTQYFGPGTRLTVL.

This clonotype was observed many times. The rearrangement links TRBV4-2 to TRBJ2-7; D is unclear. Germline V gene lookup returns CDR1 LGHNA and CDR2 YNFKEQ. This CDR3 comprises 12 residues. V was clipped by 0 bases and J by 7 bases, with 7 bases between them. The CDR3 nucleotides are TGTGCCAGCAGCCAAGATTGCGCGGAGCAGTACGTC. Translation: CASSQDCAEQYV.

The chain recombines TRBV7-2 with TRBJ2-7; TRBD2 is a possible D gene (6 bases). Trimming pared 5 bases from V and 1 base from J, leaving 15 bases between. The CDR3 runs 15 residues. Germline loops: CDR1 SGHTA, CDR2 FQGNSA. The CDR3 protein is CASSPPGTVSYEQYF. Here the CDR3 DNA reads TGTGCCAGCAGCCCCCCCGGGACTGTGTCCTACGAGCAGTACTTC.

This clonotype was detected ten times or more. The V gene is TRBV11-2, the J gene TRBJ2-7; no firm D call. The length of the CDR3 is 15 residues. Germline V gene lookup returns CDR1 SGHAT and CDR2 FQNNGV. V lost 0 bases, J lost 4 bases, and 13 bases lay in between. Here the CDR3 reads CASSLDHGSPYEQYV. Here the CDR3 DNA reads TGTGCCAGCAGCTTAGATCATGGCAGTCCATACGAGCAGTACGTC.

This clonotype was found a few times. The CDR3 sequence: CASTIGGSSYNEQFF. As DNA, the CDR3 is TGTGCCAGCACTATAGGGGGGAGCTCCTACAATGAGCAGTTCTTC. The V gene is TRBV6-2 or TRBV6-3, the J gene TRBJ2-1; D is perhaps TRBD1 or TRBD2 (6 bases each). Trimming pared 7 bases from V and 0 bases from J, leaving 13 bases between. This CDR3 region has 15 residues. Germline CDR1 and CDR2: MNHEY and SVGEGT.

V gene TRBV5-1 combines with J gene TRBJ1-6; D is uncertain. This CDR3 has 14 amino acids. Germline loops: CDR1 SGHRS, CDR2 YFSETQ. Trimming shortened V by 4 bases and J by 7 bases, and 12 bases separated the two germline ends. The CDR3 coding sequence is TGCGCCAGCAGCCCAGACACCGCAAATTCACCCCTCCACTTT. Its protein product is CASSPDTANSPLHF.

This clonotype was seen a few times. The CDR3 region is CASSFSYGTSYNEQFF. CDR3 DNA sequence: TGTGCCAGCAGCTTTTCGTACGGGACTTCCTACAATGAGCAGTTCTTC. V usage is TRBV7-6 and J usage is TRBJ2-1; perhaps TRBD2 as D (6 bases). CDR3 size: 16 residues. V was clipped by 3 bases and J by 1 base, with 13 bases between them. In germline, CDR1 is SGHVS, CDR2 FNYEAQ.